The T cell receptor (beta chain) under discussion was sequenced for a study of T cell responses to AZD1222 COVID-19 vaccine. Points from the study as a whole: Repertoires in all cases were sampled only once the peak T cell response had passed. Seropositive status at baseline applied to only 6 or 7 AZD1222 recipients. Females outnumbered males among donors, who were mostly white British; clonal diversity was possibly underestimated.

As regards this clone: Its target is not known.

CDR1 and CDR2 from the germline V gene are KGHSH and LQKENI. This CDR3 comprises 14 residues. Trimming shortened V by 2 bases and J by 4 bases, and 10 bases separated the two germline ends. Clones were read by immunoSEQ multiplex PCR, and TCRdb kept only the in-frame ones, dropping some. The repertoire consists of about 120,000 clones, with around 87% occurring once and the leading ten covering about 10%. The chain recombines TRBV18 with TRBJ2-3; D tentatively fits TRBD1 or TRBD2 (5 bases each). The clonotype originates from an adult in good health. The starting material was peripheral blood, obtained on day 0 of AZD1222 vaccination. DNA for the CDR3: TGTGCCAGCTCACCAGTAGGGACCCCAGATACGCAGTATTTT. Encoded protein: CASSPVGTPDTQYF.